Below, 27 T cell receptor beta chains from the same sample are listed, as sequenced in a study of blood T cell repertoires in COVID-19. The repertoire was sequenced with immunoSEQ multiplex PCR; TCRdb's copy has only in-frame clones and lacks some. The sample gives around 310,000 clones, 75% to 90% of which show up once; approximately 9.4% is in the top ten. The sequencing input was PBMCs or T cells enriched from blood (not recorded which). The source is a woman aged 40 to 49 who had recovered from COVID-19.

This clone was counted a single time. CDR3 nucleotides: TGTGCCAGCAGTCCCATAGCGGGGGGGATCAATGAGCAGTTCTTC. It is translated as CASSPIAGGINEQFF. The V call is TRBV28, the J call TRBJ2-1; 11 bases line up with TRBD2. The CDR3 has 15 amino acids. The germline V gene encodes CDR1 MDHEN and CDR2 SYDVKM. V dropped 5 bases and J dropped 6; count of bases not matched to a gene: 6.

V and J are TRBV12-3 or TRBV12-4 and TRBJ1-1; D perhaps matches TRBD1 (5 bases). The V end was cut by 6 bases, the J end by 11 bases, with 16 bases between. The CDR3 sequence is 12 residues long. The CDR3: CASSKHQGTAFF. The CDR3 nucleotides are TGTGCCAGCAGCAAGCATCAGGGAACGGCTTTCTTT.

About this clone: One end of the junction does not line up with germline, which may come from a read error. The chain employs TRBV7-2 and TRBJ2-7; a possible D gene is TRBD1 (6 bases). This CDR3 is 12 amino acids long. The germline gives CDR1 SGHTA, CDR2 FQGNSA. The CDR3 region is CASSSTLLGASF. As DNA, the CDR3 is TGTGCCAGCAGCTCCACCTTACTGGGGGCCTCATTC.

The chain has TRBV6-5 and TRBJ2-3; 8 nucleotides agree with TRBD1. CDR3 length equals 15 residues. Germline trimming cut 7 bases from V and 3 bases from J; bases unmatched to any gene: 9. CDR1 is MNHEY, CDR2 SVGAGI, per germline. Here the CDR3 reads CASTLRTGSTDTQYF. CDR3 DNA: TGTGCCAGCACCCTACGGACAGGGAGTACAGATACGCAGTATTTT.

This rearrangement joins TRBV11-2 to TRBJ1-1; TRBD1 matches 8 bases. V shed 5 bases, J shed 3 bases, and the junction held 11 bases outside the gene matches. Germline V gene data show CDR1 as SGHAT and CDR2 as FQNNGV. This CDR3 region has 16 residues. CDR3 amino acids: CASSTLGQGKDTEAFF. The DNA for the CDR3 is TGTGCCAGCAGCACGCTAGGACAGGGAAAGGACACTGAAGCTTTCTTT.

This chain links TRBV19 with TRBJ1-5; D is unclear. V shed 2 bases and J shed 4 bases, with 6 bases lying between them. Germline V gene sequence: CDR1 LNHDA, CDR2 SQIVND (reference sequence). The CDR3 contains 13 residues. The CDR3 region is CASSIFKNQPQHF. CDR3 DNA sequence: TGTGCCAGTAGTATATTTAAAAATCAGCCCCAGCATTTT. The full variable domain, with the rest looked up from reference TRBV19 and TRBJ1-5, is DGGITQSPKYLFRKEGQNVTLSCEQNLNHDAMYWYRQDPGQGLRLIYYSQIVNDFQKGDIAEGYSVSREKKESFPLTVTSAQKNPTAFYLCASSIFKNQPQHFGDGTRLSIL.

The rearrangement uses TRBV28 and TRBJ1-1; TRBD1 is a possible D gene (5 bases). In germline, CDR1 is MDHEN, CDR2 SYDVKM. The CDR3 spans 13 residues. Trimming took off 10 bases at V and 0 bases at J, with 12 bases between the two ends. CDR3 protein: CATRRVMNTEAFF. In DNA form, the CDR3 reads TGTGCCACCCGCAGGGTCATGAACACTGAAGCTTTCTTT. Looking up the rest from reference TRBV28 and TRBJ1-1 gives the full variable domain: DVKVTQSSRYLVKRTGEKVFLECVQDMDHENMFWYRQDPGLGLRLIYFSYDVKMKEKGDIPEGYSVSREKKERFSLILESASTNQTSMYLCATRRVMNTEAFFGQGTRLTVV.

This clone was counted a single time. V gene TRBV27 combines with J gene TRBJ1-2; a weak D match, TRBD1 (5 bases). The germline CDR1 and CDR2 sequences are MNHEY and SMNVEV (reference sequence). Trimming shortened V by 5 bases and J by 2 bases, and 12 bases separated the two germline ends. The CDR3 consists of 14 residues. The CDR3 DNA reads TGTGCCAGCAGTAGGGACGGACTAAACTATGGCTACACCTTC. This gives the protein CASSRDGLNYGYTF.

The CDR3 is CASSLGDYLDEQYF. The CDR3 nucleotides read TGTGCCAGCAGCTTGGGGGACTACCTTGATGAGCAGTACTTC. The J gene is TRBJ2-7, the V gene TRBV7-2; 7 positions agree with TRBD2. The CDR3 is 14 amino acids. The J segment lost 7 bases and the V segment lost 3 bases, leaving 9 bases of the junction unmatched. Germline loops: CDR1 SGHTA, CDR2 FQGNSA.

This sequence joins TRBV12-5 and TRBJ2-1; D perhaps matches TRBD1 (6 bases). Germline V gene lookup returns CDR1 LGHNT and CDR2 FRNRAP. V was shortened by 6 bases and J by 2 bases, with 11 bases between the two germline ends. This CDR3 comprises 14 residues. DNA for the CDR3: TGTGCTAGTGGGCTGGGGGCGGCCTACAATGAGCAGTTCTTC. Protein product: CASGLGAAYNEQFF.

In this sample, this clone turned up once. This chain uses TRBV7-9 with TRBJ2-7, with D hard to call. This CDR3 has 13 amino acids. CDR1 is SEHNR and CDR2 is FQNEAQ in the germline V gene (reference sequence). V lost 4 bases and J 0 bases, leaving 7 bases between the germline ends. CDR3 in amino acids: CASSSTSSYEQYF. The DNA for the CDR3 is TGTGCCAGCAGCTCAACCAGCTCCTACGAGCAGTACTTC.

The chain uses TRBV5-6 and TRBJ1-2; D possibly corresponds to TRBD1 (6 bases). From germline, CDR1 is SGHDT and CDR2 YYEEEE. The CDR3 has 13 amino acids. V was trimmed by 2 bases and J by 8 bases, leaving 13 bases between them. CDR3 residues: CASSFNQGMGYTF. CDR3 DNA sequence: TGTGCCAGCAGCTTCAATCAGGGGATGGGCTACACCTTC.

This chain links TRBV7-3 with TRBJ2-1, with D unresolved. The CDR3 is 13 amino acids. V was clipped by 5 bases and J by 6 bases, with 11 bases between them. CDR1 is SGHTA, CDR2 FQGTGA, per germline. CDR3 in DNA: TGTGCCAGCAGCCCCCATTCCCCCAATGAGCAGTTCTTC. Translating it yields CASSPHSPNEQFF.

The V and J genes are TRBV19 and TRBJ2-4; TRBD1 might be the D (6 bases). Germline-derived CDR1 and CDR2 are LNHDA and SQIVND (reference sequence). The CDR3 is made up of 15 amino acids. Trimming took 5 bases from V and 7 from J, leaving 18 bases between them. CDR3 sequence: CASSFPTGGANIQYF. The CDR3 nucleotides are TGTGCCAGTAGTTTCCCGACAGGTGGGGCGAACATTCAGTACTTC.

The J gene is TRBJ2-3, the V gene TRBV4-3, with 8 bases matching TRBD2. The CDR3 is 15 amino acids. V lost 0 bases to trimming and J lost 6 bases; unmatched junction nucleotides: 5. CDR1 and CDR2 from the germline V gene are LGHNA and YSLEER. CDR3 sequence (DNA): TGCGCCAGCAGCCAAGATTGGGCTAGCGGGGATACGCAGTATTTT. Amino acids: CASSQDWASGDTQYF.

On this clone itself: This sample also contains other DNA sequences that code for the same CDR3. The rearrangement uses TRBV5-1 and TRBJ1-4, with D perhaps TRBD1 (6 bases). Germline assignment: CDR1 SGHRS and CDR2 YFSETQ. V lost 0 bases, J lost 5 bases, and 8 bases lay in between. The CDR3 spans 14 residues. This CDR3 reads CASSLGQGNEKLFF. The CDR3 DNA is TGCGCCAGCAGCTTGGGTCAGGGGAATGAAAAACTGTTTTTT.

In DNA, the CDR3 is TGTGCCAGCAGCGAGGGGGACAGAAACTATGGCTACACCTTC. Translated, it gives CASSEGDRNYGYTF. This chain links TRBV28 with TRBJ1-2, with 7 bases fitting TRBD1. The CDR3 is 14 amino acids. V lost 6 bases and J lost 2; bases outside the gene matches: 6. Germline lookup yields CDR1 MDHEN and CDR2 SYDVKM.

Here the CDR3 reads CASSPRASGRNTEAFF. CDR3 in DNA: TGTGCCAGCAGCCCACGGGCCTCCGGGAGGAACACTGAAGCTTTCTTT. The chain employs TRBV5-4 and TRBJ1-1; the D is unclear. Germline assignment: CDR1 SGHNT and CDR2 YYREEE (reference sequence). Trimming left V 4 bases short and J 1 base short, with 17 bases between. CDR3 size: 16 residues.

The gene calls are TRBV27 and TRBJ2-2; 10 bases map to TRBD1. Germline lookup yields CDR1 MNHEY and CDR2 SMNVEV (reference sequence). This CDR3 is 15 amino acids long. The junction had 8 bases not matched to a gene; V was cut back by 6 bases and J by 7 bases. The CDR3 here is CASSLTGGHYGELFF. The CDR3 DNA reads TGTGCCAGCAGCCTGACAGGGGGCCATTACGGGGAGCTGTTTTTT.

V gene TRBV11-3 combines with J gene TRBJ2-7; the match to TRBD2 covers 12 bases. CDR3 length: 15 residues. Germline-derived CDR1 and CDR2 are SGHNT and YENEEA. Trimming cost V 5 bases and J 4 bases; bases outside gene matches: 6. The CDR3 coding sequence is TGTGCCAGCAGCCAAATGACTAGCGGGAGTTACGAGCAGTACTTC. It specifies CASSQMTSGSYEQYF. Drawing the rest from reference TRBV11-3 and TRBJ2-7, the complete variable domain is EAGVVQSPRYKIIEKKQPVAFWCNPISGHNTLYWYLQNLGQGPELLIRYENEEAVDDSQLPKDRFSAERLKGVDSTLKIQPAELGDSAVYLCASSQMTSGSYEQYFGPGTRLTVT.

CDR3 protein: CAWSPGYSYEQYF. The CDR3 nucleotides are TGTGCCTGGAGCCCGGGATACTCCTACGAGCAGTACTTC. The V call is TRBV30, the J call TRBJ2-7, with D possibly matching TRBD2 (5 bases). The CDR3 length is 13 residues. Germline-derived CDR1 and CDR2 are GTSNPN and SVGIG (reference sequence). Trimming pared 3 bases from V and 0 bases from J, leaving 9 bases between.

J is TRBJ1-5 and V is TRBV7-9; D is unclear. This CDR3 region has 14 residues. V was shortened by 5 bases and J by 0 bases, with 8 bases between the two germline ends. Germline lookup yields CDR1 SEHNR and CDR2 FQNEAQ (reference sequence). CDR3 nucleotide sequence: TGTGCCAGCAGCGATCAGTTTAGCAATCAGCCCCAGCATTTT. It specifies CASSDQFSNQPQHF.

The chain recombines TRBV7-9 with TRBJ2-3, with 9 bases identical to TRBD1. The CDR3 has 14 residues. The V gene's germline CDR1 is SEHNR and CDR2 FQNEAQ (reference sequence). J was trimmed by 5 bases and V by 8 bases; bases with no gene match: 8. Here the CDR3 reads CASSPGQGLDTQYF. CDR3 sequence (DNA): TGTGCCAGCTCGCCGGGACAGGGTTTAGATACGCAGTATTTT.

J is TRBJ2-2 and V is TRBV5-1, with TRBD2 identical over 16 bases. This CDR3 has 19 amino acids. V lost 0 bases and J lost 6; bases outside the gene matches: 8. Germline V gene lookup returns CDR1 SGHRS and CDR2 YFSETQ. The CDR3 DNA follows: TGCGCCAGCAGCTTGGAGGGACTAGCGGGAGGGCCTGTCTCCGGGGAGCTGTTTTTT. This encodes CASSLEGLAGGPVSGELFF.

V is TRBV27 and J is TRBJ1-1, with TRBD1 matching over 11 bases. V lost 5 bases to trimming and J lost 4 bases; unmatched junction nucleotides: 9. This CDR3 region has 16 residues. CDR1 is MNHEY and CDR2 is SMNVEV in the germline V gene (reference sequence). The CDR3 region has the DNA TGTGCCAGCAGTCTAGACCGGGACAGGGGGTTCACTGAAGCTTTCTTT. Its translation: CASSLDRDRGFTEAFF.

The chain is built from TRBV28 and TRBJ1-1; 12 nucleotides line up with TRBD1. V lost 8 bases, J lost 5 bases, and 21 bases stayed unmatched. This CDR3 contains 19 residues. CDR1 is MDHEN and CDR2 is SYDVKM in the germline V gene. The CDR3 region has the DNA TGTGCCAGCCTCCTCCGGGACAGGGGGCCCAGGGCTCCAGGGACTGAAGCTTTCTTT. The encoded protein is CASLLRDRGPRAPGTEAFF.

In its sample, this clone was seen once. This chain joins TRBV14 and TRBJ1-1, with D unresolved. CDR3 length: 14 amino acids. The germline V and J ends were trimmed by 1 base and 4 bases, with 10 bases remaining between them. CDR1 and CDR2 (germline): SGHDN, FVKESK. CDR3 residues: CASSQGRGITEAFF. The CDR3 DNA is TGTGCCAGCAGCCAAGGACGAGGAATCACTGAAGCTTTCTTT.